Listed below are T cell receptor beta chains from one sample, sequenced in a study of response to subunit inactivated influenza vaccine. TCRdb independently ran MiXCR on the RT-PCR reads; one entry per CDR3 protein. The table includes about 800,000 distinct CDR3 sequences, about 20% detected once. The sequenced sample was PBMCs from blood, obtained around 5 days after vaccination. The receptors originated from a man aged 50-60 years who received an inactivated influenza vaccine. The conserved cysteine and the conserved F or W are not part of the CDR3 here. The order of the fields is D gene, V gene, CDR3 length, J gene, CDR3 protein. D genes are given only for firm matches.

-	TRBV10-2	13	TRBJ2-2	ASSEISGITGELF
TRBD2	TRBV7-2	13	TRBJ2-2	ASSFTGGGTGELF
TRBD2	TRBV7-2	14	TRBJ2-1	ASSLRLAGGYNEQF
-	TRBV7-9	13	TRBJ2-3	ASSRTGGREDTQY
TRBD2	TRBV12-3/TRBV12-4	15	TRBJ2-3	ASSSDQNRLAGNTQY
-	TRBV5-1	13	TRBJ2-7	ASSLGTKGAYEQY
-	TRBV5-1	13	TRBJ2-7	ASSLVPGAGYEQY
-	TRBV5-6	10	TRBJ2-5	ASSPLLGTQY
-	TRBV7-2	10	TRBJ2-1	ASSSGLYEQF
-	TRBV5-8	13	TRBJ1-3	ASSFGQPSGNTIY
-	TRBV6-1	12	TRBJ1-4	ASSVRGGNEKLF
-	TRBV20-1	16	TRBJ2-7	SARDVHLRTVKSYEQY
-	TRBV7-2	11	TRBJ2-3	ASSSRVSDTQY
-	TRBV4-3	16	TRBJ1-4	ASSQDPKEGRGSEKLF
-	TRBV5-1	12	TRBJ2-5	ASSLAPGAETQY
-	TRBV6-2/TRBV6-3	13	TRBJ1-5	ASSSIMIVEGPQH
-	TRBV21-1	15	TRBJ1-1	ASNPGAGGKFNTEAF
TRBD2	TRBV7-2	14	TRBJ2-3	ASSVSGAGGTDTQY
TRBD2	TRBV13	14	TRBJ2-3	ASSLLSGGGADTQY
-	TRBV20-1	11	TRBJ2-7	SLSPGPSYEQY
TRBD2	TRBV12-3/TRBV12-4	13	TRBJ2-7	ASSLGAGKPYEQY
TRBD1	TRBV7-2	13	TRBJ2-1	ASSSQGSSYNEQF
-	TRBV20-1	11	TRBJ1-6	SASRRGGSPLH
-	TRBV11-2	11	TRBJ1-1	ASSLQSWTEAF
-	TRBV7-2	13	TRBJ2-7	ASSFRAGESYEQY
-	TRBV14	11	TRBJ2-7	ASSQGTGLRQY
-	TRBV15	12	TRBJ1-2	ATSRGAASYGYT
TRBD1	TRBV7-9	14	TRBJ2-7	ASSPAPGQGAYEQY
TRBD1	TRBV7-9	12	TRBJ2-1	ASNPRTGTDEQF
-	TRBV5-1	11	TRBJ1-1	ASKLGLDTEAF
TRBD1	TRBV20-1	12	TRBJ2-7	SAPQPGGHYEQY
-	TRBV10-3	13	TRBJ1-1	AISEPTRTGTEAF
-	TRBV20-1	12	TRBJ2-6	SAPPGSRANVLT
TRBD2	TRBV6-4	13	TRBJ2-3	ASSDSVSGGDTQY
TRBD1	TRBV7-9	12	TRBJ2-5	ASSLGDSSSTQY
TRBD2	TRBV2	15	TRBJ2-7	ASSPLPSSGRAHEQY
TRBD2	TRBV19	11	TRBJ2-1	ASIGSGRNEQF
TRBD1	TRBV18	12	TRBJ2-7	ASSNGQGSYEQY
TRBD1	TRBV6-2/TRBV6-3	11	TRBJ1-1	ASERTGRFEAF